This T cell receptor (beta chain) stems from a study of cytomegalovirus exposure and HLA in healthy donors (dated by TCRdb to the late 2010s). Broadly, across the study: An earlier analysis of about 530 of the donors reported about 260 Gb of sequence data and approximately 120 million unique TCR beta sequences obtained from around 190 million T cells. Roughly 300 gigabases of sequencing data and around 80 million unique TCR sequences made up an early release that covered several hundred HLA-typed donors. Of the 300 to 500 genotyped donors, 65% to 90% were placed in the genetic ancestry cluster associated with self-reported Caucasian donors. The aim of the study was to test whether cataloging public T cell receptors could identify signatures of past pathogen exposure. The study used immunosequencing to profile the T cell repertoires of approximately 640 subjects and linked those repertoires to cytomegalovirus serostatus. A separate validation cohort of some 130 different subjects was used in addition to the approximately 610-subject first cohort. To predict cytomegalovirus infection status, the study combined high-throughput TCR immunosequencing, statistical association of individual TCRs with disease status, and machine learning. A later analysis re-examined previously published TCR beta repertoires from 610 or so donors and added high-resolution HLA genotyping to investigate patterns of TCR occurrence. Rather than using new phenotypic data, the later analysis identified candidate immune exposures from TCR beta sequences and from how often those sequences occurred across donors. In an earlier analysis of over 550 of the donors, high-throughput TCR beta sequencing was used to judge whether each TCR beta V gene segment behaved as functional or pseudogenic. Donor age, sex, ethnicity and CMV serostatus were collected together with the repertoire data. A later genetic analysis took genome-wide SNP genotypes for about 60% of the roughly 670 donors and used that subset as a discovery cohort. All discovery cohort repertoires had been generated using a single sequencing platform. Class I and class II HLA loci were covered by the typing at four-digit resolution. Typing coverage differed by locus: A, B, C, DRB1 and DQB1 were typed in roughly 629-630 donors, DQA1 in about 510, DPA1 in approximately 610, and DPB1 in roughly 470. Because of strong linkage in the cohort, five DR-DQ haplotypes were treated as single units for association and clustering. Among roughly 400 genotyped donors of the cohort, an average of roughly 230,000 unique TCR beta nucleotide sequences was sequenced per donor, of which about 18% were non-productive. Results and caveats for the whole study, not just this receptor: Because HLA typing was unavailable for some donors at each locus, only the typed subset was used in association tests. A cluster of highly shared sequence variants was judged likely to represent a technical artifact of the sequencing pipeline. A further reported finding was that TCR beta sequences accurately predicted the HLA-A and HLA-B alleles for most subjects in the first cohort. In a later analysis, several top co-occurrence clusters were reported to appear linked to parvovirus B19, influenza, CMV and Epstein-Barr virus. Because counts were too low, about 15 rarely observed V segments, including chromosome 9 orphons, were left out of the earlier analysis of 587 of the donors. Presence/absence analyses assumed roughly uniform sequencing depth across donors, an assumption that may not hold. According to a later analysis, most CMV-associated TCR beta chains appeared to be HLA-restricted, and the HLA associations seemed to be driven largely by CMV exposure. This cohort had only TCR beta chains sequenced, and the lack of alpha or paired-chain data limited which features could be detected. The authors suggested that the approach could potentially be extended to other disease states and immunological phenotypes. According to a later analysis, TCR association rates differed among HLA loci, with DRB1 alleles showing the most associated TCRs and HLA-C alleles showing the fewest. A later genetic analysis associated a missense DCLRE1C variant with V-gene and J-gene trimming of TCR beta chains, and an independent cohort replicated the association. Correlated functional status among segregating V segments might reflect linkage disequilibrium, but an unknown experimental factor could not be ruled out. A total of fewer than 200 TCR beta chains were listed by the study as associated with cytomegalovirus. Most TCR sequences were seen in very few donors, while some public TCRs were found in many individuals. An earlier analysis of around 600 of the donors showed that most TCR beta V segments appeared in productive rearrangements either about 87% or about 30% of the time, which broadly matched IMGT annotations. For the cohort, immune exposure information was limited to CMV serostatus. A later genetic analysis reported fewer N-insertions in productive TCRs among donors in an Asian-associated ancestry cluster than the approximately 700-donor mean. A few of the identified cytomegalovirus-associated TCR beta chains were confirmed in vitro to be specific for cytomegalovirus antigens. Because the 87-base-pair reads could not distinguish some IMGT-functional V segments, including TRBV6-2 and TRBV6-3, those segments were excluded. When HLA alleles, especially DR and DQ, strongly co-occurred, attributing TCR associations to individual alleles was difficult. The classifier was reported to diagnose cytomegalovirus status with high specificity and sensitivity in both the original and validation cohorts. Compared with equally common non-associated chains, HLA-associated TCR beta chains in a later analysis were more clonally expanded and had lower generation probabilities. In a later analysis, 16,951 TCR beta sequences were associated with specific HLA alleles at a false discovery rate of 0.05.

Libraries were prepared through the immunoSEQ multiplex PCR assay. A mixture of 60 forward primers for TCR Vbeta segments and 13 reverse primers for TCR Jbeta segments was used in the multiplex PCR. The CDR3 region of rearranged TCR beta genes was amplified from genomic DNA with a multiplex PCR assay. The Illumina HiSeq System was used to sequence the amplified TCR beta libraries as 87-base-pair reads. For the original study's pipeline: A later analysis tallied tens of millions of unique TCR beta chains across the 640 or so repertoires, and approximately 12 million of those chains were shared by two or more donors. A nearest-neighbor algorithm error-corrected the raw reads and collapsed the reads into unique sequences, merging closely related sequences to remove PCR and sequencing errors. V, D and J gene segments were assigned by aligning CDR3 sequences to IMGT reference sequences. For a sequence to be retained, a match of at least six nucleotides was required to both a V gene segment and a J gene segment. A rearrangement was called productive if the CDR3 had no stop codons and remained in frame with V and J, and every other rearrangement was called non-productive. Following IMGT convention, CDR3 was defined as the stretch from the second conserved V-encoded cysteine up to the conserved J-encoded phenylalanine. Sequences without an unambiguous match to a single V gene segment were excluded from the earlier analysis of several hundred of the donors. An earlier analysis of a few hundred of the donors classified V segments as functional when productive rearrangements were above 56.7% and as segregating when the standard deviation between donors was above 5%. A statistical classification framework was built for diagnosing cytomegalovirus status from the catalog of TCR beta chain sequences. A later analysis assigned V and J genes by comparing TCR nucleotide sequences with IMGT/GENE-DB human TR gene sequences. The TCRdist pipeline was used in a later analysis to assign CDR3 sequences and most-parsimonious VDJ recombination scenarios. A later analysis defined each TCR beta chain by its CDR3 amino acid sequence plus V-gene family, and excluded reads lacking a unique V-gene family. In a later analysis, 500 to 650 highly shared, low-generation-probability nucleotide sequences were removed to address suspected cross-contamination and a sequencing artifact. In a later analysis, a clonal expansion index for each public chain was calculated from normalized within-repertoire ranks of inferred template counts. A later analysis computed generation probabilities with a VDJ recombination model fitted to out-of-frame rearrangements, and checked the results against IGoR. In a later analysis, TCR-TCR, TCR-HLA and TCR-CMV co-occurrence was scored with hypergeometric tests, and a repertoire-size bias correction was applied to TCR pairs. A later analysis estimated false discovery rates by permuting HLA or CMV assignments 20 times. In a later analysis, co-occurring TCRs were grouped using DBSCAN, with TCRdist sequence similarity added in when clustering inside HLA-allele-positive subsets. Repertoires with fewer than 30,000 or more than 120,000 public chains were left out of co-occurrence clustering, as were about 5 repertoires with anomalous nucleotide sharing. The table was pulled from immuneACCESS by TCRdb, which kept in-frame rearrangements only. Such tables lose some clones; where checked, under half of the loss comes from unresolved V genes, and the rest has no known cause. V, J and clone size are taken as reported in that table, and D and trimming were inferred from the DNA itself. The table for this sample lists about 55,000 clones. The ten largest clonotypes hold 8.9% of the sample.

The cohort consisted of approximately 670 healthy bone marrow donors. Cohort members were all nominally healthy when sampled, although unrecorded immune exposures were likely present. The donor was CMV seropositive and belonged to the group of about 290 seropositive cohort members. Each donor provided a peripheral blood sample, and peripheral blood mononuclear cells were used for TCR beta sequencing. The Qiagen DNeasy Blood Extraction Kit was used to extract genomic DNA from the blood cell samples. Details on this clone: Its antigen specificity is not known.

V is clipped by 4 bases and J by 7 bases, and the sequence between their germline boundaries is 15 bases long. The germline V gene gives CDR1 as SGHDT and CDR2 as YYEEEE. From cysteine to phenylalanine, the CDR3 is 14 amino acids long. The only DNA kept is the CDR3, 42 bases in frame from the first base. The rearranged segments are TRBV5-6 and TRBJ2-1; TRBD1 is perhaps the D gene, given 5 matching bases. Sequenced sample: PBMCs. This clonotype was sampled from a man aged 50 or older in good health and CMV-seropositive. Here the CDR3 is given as CASSPYSPGNEQFF. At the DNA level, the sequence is TGTGCCAGCAGCCCCTACTCCCCAGGGAATGAGCAGTTCTTC.